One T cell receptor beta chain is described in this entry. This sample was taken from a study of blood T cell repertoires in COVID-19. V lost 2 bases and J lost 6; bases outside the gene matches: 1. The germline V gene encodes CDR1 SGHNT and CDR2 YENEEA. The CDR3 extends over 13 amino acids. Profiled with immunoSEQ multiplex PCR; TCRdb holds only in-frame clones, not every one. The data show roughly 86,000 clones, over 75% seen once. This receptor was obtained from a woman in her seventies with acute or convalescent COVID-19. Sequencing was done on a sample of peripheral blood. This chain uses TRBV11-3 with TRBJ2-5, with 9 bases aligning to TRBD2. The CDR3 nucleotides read TGTGCCAGCAGCTTACTAGCGGGGCAGACCCAGTACTTC. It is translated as CASSLLAGQTQYF.